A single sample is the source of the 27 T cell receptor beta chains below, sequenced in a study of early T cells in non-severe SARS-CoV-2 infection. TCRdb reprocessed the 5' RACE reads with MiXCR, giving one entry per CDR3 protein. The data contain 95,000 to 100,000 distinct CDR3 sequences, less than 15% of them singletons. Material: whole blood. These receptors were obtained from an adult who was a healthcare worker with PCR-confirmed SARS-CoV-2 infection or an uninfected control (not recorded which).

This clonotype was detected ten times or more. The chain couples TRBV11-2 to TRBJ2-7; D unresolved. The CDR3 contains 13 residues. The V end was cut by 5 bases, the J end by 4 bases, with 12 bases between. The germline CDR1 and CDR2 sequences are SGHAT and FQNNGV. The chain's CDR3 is CASSPSTAYEQYF. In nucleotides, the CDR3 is TGTGCCAGCAGCCCTTCGACGGCTTACGAGCAGTACTTC.

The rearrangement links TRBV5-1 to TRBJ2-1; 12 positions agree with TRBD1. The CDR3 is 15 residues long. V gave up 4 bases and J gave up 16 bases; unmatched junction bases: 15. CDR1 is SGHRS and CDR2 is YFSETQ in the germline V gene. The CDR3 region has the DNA TGCGCCAGCAGCCGCAGTCCGGGACAGGGGGCTCCATCATTCTTC. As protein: CASSRSPGQGAPSFF.

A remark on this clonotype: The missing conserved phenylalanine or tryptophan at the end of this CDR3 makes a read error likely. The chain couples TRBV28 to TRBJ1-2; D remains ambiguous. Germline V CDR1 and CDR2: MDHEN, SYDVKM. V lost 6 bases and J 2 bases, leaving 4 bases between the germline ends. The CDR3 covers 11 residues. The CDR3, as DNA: TGTGCCAGCAGCCTAAACTATGGCTACACCCTC. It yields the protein CASSLNYGYTL.

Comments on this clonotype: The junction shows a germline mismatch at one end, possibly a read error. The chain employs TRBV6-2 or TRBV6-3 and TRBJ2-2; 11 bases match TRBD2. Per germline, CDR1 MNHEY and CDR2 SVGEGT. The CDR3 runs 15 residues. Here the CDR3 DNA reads TGTACCAGCAGCCACCCGACTAGCGGGGCCGGGGAGCTGTTTTTT. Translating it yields CTSSHPTSGAGELFF.

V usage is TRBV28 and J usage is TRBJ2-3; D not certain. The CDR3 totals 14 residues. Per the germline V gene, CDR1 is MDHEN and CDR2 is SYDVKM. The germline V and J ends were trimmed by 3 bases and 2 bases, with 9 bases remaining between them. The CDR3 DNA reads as TGTGCCAGCAGTTTCCCGCCCGACACAGATACGCAGTATTTT. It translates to CASSFPPDTDTQYF.

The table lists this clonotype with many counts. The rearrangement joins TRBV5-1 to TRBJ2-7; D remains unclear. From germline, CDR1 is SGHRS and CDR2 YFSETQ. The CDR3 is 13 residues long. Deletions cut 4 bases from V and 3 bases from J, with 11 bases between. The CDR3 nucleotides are TGCGCCAGCAGCCCCCTCGTGGGCTACGAGCAGTACTTC. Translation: CASSPLVGYEQYF.

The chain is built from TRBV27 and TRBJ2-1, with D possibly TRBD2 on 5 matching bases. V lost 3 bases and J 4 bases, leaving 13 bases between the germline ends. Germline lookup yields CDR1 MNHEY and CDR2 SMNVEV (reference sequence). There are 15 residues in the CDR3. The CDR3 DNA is TGTGCCAGCAGTTTCGCGGGCGCCAGGTACAATGAGCAGTTCTTC. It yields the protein CASSFAGARYNEQFF.

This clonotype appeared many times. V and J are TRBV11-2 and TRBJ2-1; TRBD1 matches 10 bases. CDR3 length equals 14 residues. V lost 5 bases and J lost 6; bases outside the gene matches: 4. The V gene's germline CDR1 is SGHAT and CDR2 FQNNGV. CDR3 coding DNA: TGTGCCAGCAGCCCGAGGACAGGGGGCAATGAGCAGTTCTTC. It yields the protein CASSPRTGGNEQFF.

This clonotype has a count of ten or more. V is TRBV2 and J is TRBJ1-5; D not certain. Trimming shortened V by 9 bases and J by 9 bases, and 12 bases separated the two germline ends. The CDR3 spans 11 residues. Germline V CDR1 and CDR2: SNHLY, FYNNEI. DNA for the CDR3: TGTGCCAGTGGGTCGCTTGGGCCCCAGCATTTT. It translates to CASGSLGPQHF.

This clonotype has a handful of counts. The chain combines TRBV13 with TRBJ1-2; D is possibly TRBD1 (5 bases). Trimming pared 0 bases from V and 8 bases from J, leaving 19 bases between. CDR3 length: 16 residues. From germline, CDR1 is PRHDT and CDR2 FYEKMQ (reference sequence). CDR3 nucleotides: TGTGCCAGCAGCTTAGGCCTAAAGCCCCTGACAGACGGCTACACCTTC. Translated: CASSLGLKPLTDGYTF.

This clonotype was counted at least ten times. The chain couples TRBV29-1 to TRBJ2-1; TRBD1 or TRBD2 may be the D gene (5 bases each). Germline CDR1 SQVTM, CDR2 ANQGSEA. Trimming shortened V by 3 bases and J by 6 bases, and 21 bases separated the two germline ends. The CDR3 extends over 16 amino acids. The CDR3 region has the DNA TGCAGCGTTGACGGACTGGGACCAAATATCGCCAATGAGCAGTTCTTC. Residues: CSVDGLGPNIANEQFF.

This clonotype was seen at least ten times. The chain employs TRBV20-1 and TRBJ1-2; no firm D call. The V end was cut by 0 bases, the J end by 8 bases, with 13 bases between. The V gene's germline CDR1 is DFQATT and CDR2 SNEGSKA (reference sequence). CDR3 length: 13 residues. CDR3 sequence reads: CSARDPRSAGYTF. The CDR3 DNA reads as TGCAGTGCTAGAGACCCCAGGTCGGCCGGCTACACCTTC.

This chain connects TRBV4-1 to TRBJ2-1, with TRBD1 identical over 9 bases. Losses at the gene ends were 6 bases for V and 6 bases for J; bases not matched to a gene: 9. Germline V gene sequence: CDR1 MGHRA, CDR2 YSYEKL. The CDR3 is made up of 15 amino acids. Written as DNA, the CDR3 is TGCGCCAGCAGTAAAACCGGGACAGGGTCCAATGAGCAGTTCTTC. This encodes CASSKTGTGSNEQFF.

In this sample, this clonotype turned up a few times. The CDR3 loop is CATSDGFRDEQFF. In DNA, the CDR3 is TGTGCCACCAGTGATGGGTTCCGGGATGAGCAGTTCTTC. This rearrangement joins TRBV24-1 to TRBJ2-1, with D uncertain. Trimming stripped 3 bases from V and 8 bases from J, with 10 bases between. There are 13 residues in the CDR3. Germline loops: CDR1 KGHDR, CDR2 SFDVKD.

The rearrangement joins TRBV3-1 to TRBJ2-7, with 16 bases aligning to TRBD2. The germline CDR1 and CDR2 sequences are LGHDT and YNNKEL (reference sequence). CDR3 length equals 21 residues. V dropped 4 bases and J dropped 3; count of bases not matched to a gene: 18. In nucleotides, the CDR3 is TGTGCCAGCAGCCCCAAACCCGGGACTAGCGGGGGGGCCGGAGTTGACTACGAGCAGTACTTC. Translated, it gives CASSPKPGTSGGAGVDYEQYF.

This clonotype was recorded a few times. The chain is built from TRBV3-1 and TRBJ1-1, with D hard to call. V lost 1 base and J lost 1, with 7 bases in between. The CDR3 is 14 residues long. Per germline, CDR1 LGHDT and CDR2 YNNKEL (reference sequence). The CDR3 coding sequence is TGTGCCAGCAGCCAAGGTGTAGGGAACACTGAAGCTTTCTTT. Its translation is CASSQGVGNTEAFF.

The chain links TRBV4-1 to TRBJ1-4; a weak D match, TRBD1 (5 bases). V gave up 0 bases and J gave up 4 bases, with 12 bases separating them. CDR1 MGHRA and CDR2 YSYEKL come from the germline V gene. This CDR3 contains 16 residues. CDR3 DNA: TGCGCCAGCAGCCAAGATGGTAGGGGCGGTAATGAAAAACTGTTTTTT. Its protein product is CASSQDGRGGNEKLFF.

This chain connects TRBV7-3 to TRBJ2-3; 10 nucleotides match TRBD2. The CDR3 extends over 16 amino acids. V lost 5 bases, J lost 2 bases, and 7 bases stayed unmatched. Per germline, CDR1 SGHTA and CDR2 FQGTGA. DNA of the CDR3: TGTGCCAGCAGCCTAGGGGGACTAGCGATCACAGATACGCAGTATTTT. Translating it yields CASSLGGLAITDTQYF.

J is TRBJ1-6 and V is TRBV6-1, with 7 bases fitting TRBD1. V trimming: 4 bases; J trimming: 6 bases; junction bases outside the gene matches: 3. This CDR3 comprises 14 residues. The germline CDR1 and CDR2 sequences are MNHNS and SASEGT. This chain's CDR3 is CASSGQGANSPLHF. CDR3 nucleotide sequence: TGTGCCAGCAGTGGACAGGGAGCTAATTCACCCCTCCACTTT.

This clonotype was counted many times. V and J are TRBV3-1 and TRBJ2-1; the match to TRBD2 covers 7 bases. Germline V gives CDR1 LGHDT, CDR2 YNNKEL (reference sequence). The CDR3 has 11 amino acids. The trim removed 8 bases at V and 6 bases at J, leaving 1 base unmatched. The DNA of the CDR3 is TGTGCCAGCGGACTAGGCAATGAGCAGTTCTTC. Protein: CASGLGNEQFF.

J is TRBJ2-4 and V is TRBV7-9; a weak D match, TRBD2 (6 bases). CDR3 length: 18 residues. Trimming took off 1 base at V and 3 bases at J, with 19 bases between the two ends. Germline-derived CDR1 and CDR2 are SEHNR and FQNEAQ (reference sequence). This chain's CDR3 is CASSLGGTREVGKNIQYF. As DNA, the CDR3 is TGTGCCAGCAGCTTAGGCGGGACCAGGGAAGTCGGCAAAAACATTCAGTACTTC.

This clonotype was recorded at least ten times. The CDR3 region is CASSYRDGRFFEEQYF. Written as DNA, the CDR3 is TGTGCCAGCAGTTACAGGGATGGCAGGTTCTTTGAAGAGCAGTACTTC. The J gene is TRBJ2-7, the V gene TRBV28; tentatively, D is TRBD1 (6 bases). Deletions cut 4 bases from V and 7 bases from J, with 23 bases between. Germline values: CDR1 MDHEN, CDR2 SYDVKM. The CDR3 extends over 16 amino acids.

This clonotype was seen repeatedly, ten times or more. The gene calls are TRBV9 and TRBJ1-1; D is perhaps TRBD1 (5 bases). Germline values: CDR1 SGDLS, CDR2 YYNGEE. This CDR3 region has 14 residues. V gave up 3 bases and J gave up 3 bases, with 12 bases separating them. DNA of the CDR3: TGTGCCAGCAGCGCGAGCACAGGCTACACTGAAGCTTTCTTT. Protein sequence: CASSASTGYTEAFF.

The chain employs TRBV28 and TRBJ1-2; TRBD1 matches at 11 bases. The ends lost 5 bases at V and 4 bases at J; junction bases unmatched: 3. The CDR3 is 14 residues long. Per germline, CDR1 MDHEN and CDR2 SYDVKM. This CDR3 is CASSRGTGGYGYTF. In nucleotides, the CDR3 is TGTGCCAGCAGTCGAGGGACAGGGGGCTATGGCTACACCTTC.

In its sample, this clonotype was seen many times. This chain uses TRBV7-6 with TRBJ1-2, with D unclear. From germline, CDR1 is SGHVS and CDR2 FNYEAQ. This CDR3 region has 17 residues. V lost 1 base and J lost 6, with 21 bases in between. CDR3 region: CASSLGPGSQGRNGYTF. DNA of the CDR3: TGTGCCAGCAGCTTAGGTCCCGGGTCGCAAGGGAGGAATGGCTACACCTTC.

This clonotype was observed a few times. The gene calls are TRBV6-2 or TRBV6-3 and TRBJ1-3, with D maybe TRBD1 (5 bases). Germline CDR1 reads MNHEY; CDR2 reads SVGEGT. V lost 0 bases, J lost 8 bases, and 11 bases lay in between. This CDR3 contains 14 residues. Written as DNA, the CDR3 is TGTGCCAGCAGTTACTCGGCCAGGGCCCACACCATATATTTT. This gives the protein CASSYSARAHTIYF.

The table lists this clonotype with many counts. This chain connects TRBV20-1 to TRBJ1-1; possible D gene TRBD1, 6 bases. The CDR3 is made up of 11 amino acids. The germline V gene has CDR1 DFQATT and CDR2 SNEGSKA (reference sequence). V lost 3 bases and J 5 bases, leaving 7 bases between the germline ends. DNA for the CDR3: TGCAGTGCTAGTAGGGGGACTGAAGCTTTCTTT. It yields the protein CSASRGTEAFF.